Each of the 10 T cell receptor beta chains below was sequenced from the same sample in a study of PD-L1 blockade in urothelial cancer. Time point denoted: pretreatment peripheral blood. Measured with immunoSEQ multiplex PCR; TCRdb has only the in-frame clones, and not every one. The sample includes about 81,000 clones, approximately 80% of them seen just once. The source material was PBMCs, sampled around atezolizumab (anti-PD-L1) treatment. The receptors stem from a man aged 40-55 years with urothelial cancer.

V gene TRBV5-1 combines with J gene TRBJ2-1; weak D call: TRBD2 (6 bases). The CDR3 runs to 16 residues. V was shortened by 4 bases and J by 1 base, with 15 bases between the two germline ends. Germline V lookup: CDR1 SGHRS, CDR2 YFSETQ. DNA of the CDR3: TGCGCCAGCAGCGGGGGAGGATCGTTGTCCTACAATGAGCAGTTCTTC. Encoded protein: CASSGGGSLSYNEQFF.

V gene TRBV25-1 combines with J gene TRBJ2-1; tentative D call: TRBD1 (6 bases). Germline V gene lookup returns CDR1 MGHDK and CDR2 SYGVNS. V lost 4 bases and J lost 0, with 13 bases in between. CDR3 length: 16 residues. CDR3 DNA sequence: TGTGCCAGCAGTGGTTCGGACAGCAGCTCCTACAATGAGCAGTTCTTC. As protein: CASSGSDSSSYNEQFF.

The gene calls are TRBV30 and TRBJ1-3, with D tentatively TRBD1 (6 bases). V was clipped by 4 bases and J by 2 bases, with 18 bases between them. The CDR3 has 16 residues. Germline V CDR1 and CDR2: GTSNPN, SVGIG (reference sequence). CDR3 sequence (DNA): TGTGCCTGGACCCTGTGGCAAGGGGGGGCTGGAAACACCATATATTTT. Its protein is CAWTLWQGGAGNTIYF.

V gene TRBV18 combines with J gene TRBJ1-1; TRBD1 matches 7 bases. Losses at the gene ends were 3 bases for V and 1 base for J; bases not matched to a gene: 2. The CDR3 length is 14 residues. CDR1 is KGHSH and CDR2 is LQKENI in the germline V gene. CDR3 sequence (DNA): TGTGCCAGCTCACCGGGACAGAGGAACACTGAAGCTTTCTTT. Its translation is CASSPGQRNTEAFF.

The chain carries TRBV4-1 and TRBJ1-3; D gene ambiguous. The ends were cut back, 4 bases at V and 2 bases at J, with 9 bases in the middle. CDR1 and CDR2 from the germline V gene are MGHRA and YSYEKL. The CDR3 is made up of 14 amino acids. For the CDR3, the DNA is TGCGCCAGCAGCCCTACCACAGCTGGAAACACCATATATTTT. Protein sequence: CASSPTTAGNTIYF.

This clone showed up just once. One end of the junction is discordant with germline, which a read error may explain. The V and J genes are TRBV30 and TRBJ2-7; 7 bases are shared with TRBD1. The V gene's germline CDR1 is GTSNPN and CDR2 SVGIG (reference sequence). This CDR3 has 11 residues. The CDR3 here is CAWGFFGTANF. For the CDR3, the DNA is TGTGCCTGGGGTTTCTTCGGGACAGCTAATTTC.

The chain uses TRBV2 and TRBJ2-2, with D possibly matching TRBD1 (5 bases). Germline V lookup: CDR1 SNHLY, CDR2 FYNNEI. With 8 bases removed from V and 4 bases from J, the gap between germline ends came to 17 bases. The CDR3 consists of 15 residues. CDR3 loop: CASGANDWVTGELFF. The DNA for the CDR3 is TGTGCCAGCGGGGCAAATGACTGGGTCACCGGGGAGCTGTTTTTT.

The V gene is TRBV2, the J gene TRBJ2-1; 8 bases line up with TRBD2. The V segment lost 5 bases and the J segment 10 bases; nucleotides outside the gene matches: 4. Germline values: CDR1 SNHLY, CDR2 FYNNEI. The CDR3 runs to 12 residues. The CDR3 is CASSFRLAEQFF. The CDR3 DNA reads TGTGCCAGCAGTTTCAGACTAGCGGAGCAGTTCTTC.

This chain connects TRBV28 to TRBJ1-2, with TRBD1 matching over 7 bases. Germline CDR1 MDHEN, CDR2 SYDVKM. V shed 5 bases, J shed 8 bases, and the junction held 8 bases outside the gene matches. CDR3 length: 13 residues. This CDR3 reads CASSGGGLWGYTF. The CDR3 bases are TGTGCCAGCAGTGGAGGGGGCCTTTGGGGCTACACCTTC.

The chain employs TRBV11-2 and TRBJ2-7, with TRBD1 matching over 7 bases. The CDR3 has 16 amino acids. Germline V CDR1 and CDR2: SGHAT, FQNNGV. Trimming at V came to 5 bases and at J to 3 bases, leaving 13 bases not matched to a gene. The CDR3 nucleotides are TGTGCCAGCAGCCAGGGGTGGGACAGTAAGATCTACGAGCAGTACTTC. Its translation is CASSQGWDSKIYEQYF.